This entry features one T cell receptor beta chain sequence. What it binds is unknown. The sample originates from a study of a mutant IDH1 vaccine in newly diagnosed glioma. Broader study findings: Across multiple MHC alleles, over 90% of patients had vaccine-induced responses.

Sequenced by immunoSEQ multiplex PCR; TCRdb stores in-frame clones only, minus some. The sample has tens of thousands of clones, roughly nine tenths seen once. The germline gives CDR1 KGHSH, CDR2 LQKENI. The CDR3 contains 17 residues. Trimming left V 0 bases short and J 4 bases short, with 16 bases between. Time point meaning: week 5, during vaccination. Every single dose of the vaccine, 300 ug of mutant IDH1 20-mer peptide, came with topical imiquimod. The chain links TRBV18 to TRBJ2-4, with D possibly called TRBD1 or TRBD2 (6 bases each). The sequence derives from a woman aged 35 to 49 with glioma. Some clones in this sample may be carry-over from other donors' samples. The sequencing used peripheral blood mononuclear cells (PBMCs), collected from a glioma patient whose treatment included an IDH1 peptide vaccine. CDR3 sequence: CASSPPEGVTEKNIQYF. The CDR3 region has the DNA TGTGCCAGCTCACCACCGGAGGGGGTGACAGAAAAAAACATTCAGTACTTC. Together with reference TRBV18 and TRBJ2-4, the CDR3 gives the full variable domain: NAGVMQNPRHLVRRRGQEARLRCSPMKGHSHVYWYRQLPEEGLKFMVYLQKENIIDESGMPKERFSAEFPKEGPSILRIQQVVRGDSAAYFCASSPPEGVTEKNIQYFGAGTRLSVL.